The 25 T cell receptor beta chains below were found in one sample sequenced in a study of early T cells in non-severe SARS-CoV-2 infection. In TCRdb, the 5' RACE reads were re-called with MiXCR into one record per CDR3 protein. This table has tens of thousands of distinct CDR3 sequences, approximately 11% appearing once. The source material was whole blood. All receptors derive from an adult who was a healthcare worker with PCR-confirmed SARS-CoV-2 infection or an uninfected control (not recorded which).

J is TRBJ2-2 and V is TRBV20-1; 8 bases agree with TRBD2. The V and J ends lost 6 bases and 6 bases, in that order; junction bases with no gene match: 9. This CDR3 is 14 amino acids long. From germline, CDR1 is DFQATT and CDR2 SNEGSKA (reference sequence). The CDR3 region has the DNA TGCAGTGCCAGGGAGGGACTAGTGCCCGGGGAGCTGTTTTTT. Amino acid sequence: CSAREGLVPGELFF.

This clonotype was seen a handful of times. The chain links TRBV20-1 to TRBJ2-7, with 8 bases that match TRBD1. Germline CDR1 and CDR2: DFQATT and SNEGSKA (reference sequence). There are 15 residues in the CDR3. V shed 2 bases, J shed 3 bases, and the junction held 9 bases outside the gene matches. The CDR3 nucleotides are TGCAGTGCTAGACCTCAGGGGGCCTTTTTCTACGAGCAGTACTTC. Protein product: CSARPQGAFFYEQYF.

In this sample, this clonotype turned up many times. Written as DNA, the CDR3 is TGTGCCAGCAGTGTCGGTAACGCATTCCAGCCCCAGCATTTT. It translates to CASSVGNAFQPQHF. V gene TRBV6-1 combines with J gene TRBJ1-5; D ambiguous. Germline V gene sequence: CDR1 MNHNS, CDR2 SASEGT. The V end lost 4 bases, the J end lost 7 bases, and 14 bases lay between the germline ends. There are 14 residues in the CDR3.

This clonotype was detected only a few times. The chain employs TRBV19 and TRBJ2-5; 7 bases are shared with TRBD1. CDR3 length equals 13 residues. V shed 6 bases, J shed 5 bases, and the junction held 6 bases outside the gene matches. Germline CDR1 LNHDA, CDR2 SQIVND (reference sequence). The CDR3 region has the DNA TGTGCCAGTAGGGACACAGGGGTGGAGACCCAGTACTTC. This translates into CASRDTGVETQYF.

CDR3 in amino acids: CASSSEKGTEAFF. CDR3 nucleotides: TGCGCCAGCAGCTCGGAGAAAGGGACTGAAGCTTTCTTT. This chain uses TRBV5-1 with TRBJ1-1; D remains unclear. In germline, CDR1 is SGHRS, CDR2 YFSETQ. The CDR3 is 13 residues long. Trimming took 3 bases from V and 5 from J, leaving 11 bases between them.

This clonotype has a count of ten or more. This chain links TRBV11-3 with TRBJ2-3, with 10 bases aligning to TRBD1. The CDR3 totals 18 residues. Germline V gene sequence: CDR1 SGHNT, CDR2 YENEEA. Unmatched junction bases numbered 19, after V lost 4 bases and J lost 9 bases. The chain's CDR3 is CASSSGTGAIFSSETQYF. The CDR3 region has the DNA TGTGCCAGCAGCTCCGGGACAGGGGCCATATTTTCAAGTGAAACGCAGTATTTT.

The chain has TRBV4-3 and TRBJ1-3, with TRBD1 as a possible D gene (6 bases). Trimming took 4 bases from V and 2 from J, leaving 18 bases between them. The CDR3 contains 17 residues. The V gene's germline CDR1 is LGHNA and CDR2 YSLEER. CDR3 in amino acids: CASSRSGTLLTGNTIYF. The CDR3 DNA reads as TGCGCCAGCAGCCGTTCCGGGACACTTTTAACTGGAAACACCATATATTTT.

This clonotype showed up many times. V is TRBV27 and J is TRBJ2-7; 11 bases fit TRBD1. The junction had 2 bases not matched to a gene; V was cut back by 4 bases and J by 3 bases. Looked up from germline, CDR1 is MNHEY and CDR2 is SMNVEV (reference sequence). This CDR3 spans 14 amino acids. The CDR3 nucleotides read TGTGCCAGCAGTTGGGGACAGGGGGGCTACGAGCAGTACTTC. This codes for CASSWGQGGYEQYF.

A few counts support this clonotype. The rearrangement links TRBV7-2 to TRBJ2-1; 12 bases agree with TRBD2. CDR1 and CDR2 from the germline V gene are SGHTA and FQGNSA. This CDR3 contains 16 residues. V trimming: 8 bases; J trimming: 8 bases; junction bases outside the gene matches: 13. CDR3 sequence (DNA): TGTGCCAGCTTCCGAAGGACTAGCGGGGAGAAGGATGAGCAGTTCTTC. Translated: CASFRRTSGEKDEQFF.

This clonotype was detected many times. An end of the junction differs from the germline gene, which may be a read error. In DNA form, the CDR3 reads TGCTCTGGGACTACCCGGGGGACCCAGTACTTC. Its translation: CSGTTRGTQYF. The chain carries TRBV6-1 and TRBJ2-5; 7 nucleotides align to TRBD2. CDR3 length equals 11 residues. Germline assignment: CDR1 MNHNS and CDR2 SASEGT.

A remark on this clonotype: Just one base apart from a much larger clone, this may be a read error. The chain combines TRBV21-1 with TRBJ2-7; the table gives TRBD1 as D, unverified against the DNA. TRBV21-1 represents a pseudogene. The length of the CDR3 is 18 residues. The CDR3 sequence: CASSKVRSREQIPYEQYF. For the CDR3, the DNA is TGTGCCAGCAGCAAAGTTAGATCTCGGGAACAGATTCCCTACGAGCAGTACTTC.

CDR3 loop: CASSGKDRAYNEQFF. The CDR3 DNA is TGTGCCAGCAGTGGAAAGGACAGGGCCTACAATGAGCAGTTCTTC. The rearrangement joins TRBV6-1 to TRBJ2-1; 8 positions match TRBD1. Germline V lookup: CDR1 MNHNS, CDR2 SASEGT. The CDR3 totals 15 residues. Unmatched junction bases numbered 4, after V lost 4 bases and J lost 2 bases.

The sample holds many counts of this clonotype. The chain is built from TRBV6-4 and TRBJ2-2; D may be TRBD2 (5 bases). Per the germline V gene, CDR1 is MRHNA and CDR2 is SNTAGT. The CDR3 sequence is 14 residues long. Trimming cost V 5 bases and J 1 base, with 8 bases left between them. The DNA for the CDR3 is TGTGCCAGCAGTCAGGAGGAGAACACCGGGGAGCTGTTTTTT. The encoded protein is CASSQEENTGELFF.

The chain joins TRBV29-1 to TRBJ2-3; 12 bases map to TRBD2. Germline CDR1 SQVTM, CDR2 ANQGSEA. The V and J ends lost 5 bases and 7 bases, in that order; junction bases with no gene match: 7. This CDR3 comprises 14 residues. CDR3 nucleotides: TGCAGCGTTACGACTAGCGGGAGTATATATACGCAGTATTTT. Amino acids: CSVTTSGSIYTQYF.

This clonotype was found a few times. The chain has TRBV7-8 and TRBJ1-6, with TRBD1 matching 7 bases. This CDR3 is 16 amino acids long. Germline lookup yields CDR1 SGHVS and CDR2 FQNEAQ. V shed 3 bases, J shed 6 bases, and the junction held 8 bases outside the gene matches. The CDR3: CASSFDQGGTNSPLHF. The DNA of the CDR3 is TGTGCCAGCAGCTTCGATCAGGGGGGGACTAATTCACCCCTCCACTTT.

Only a few counts were recorded for this clonotype. V usage is TRBV29-1 and J usage is TRBJ2-6; D ambiguous. V was trimmed by 7 bases and J by 0 bases, leaving 7 bases between them. This CDR3 region has 13 residues. Germline V gives CDR1 SQVTM, CDR2 ANQGSEA. The chain's CDR3 is CSAEFSGANVLTF. CDR3 coding DNA: TGCAGCGCAGAGTTCTCTGGGGCCAACGTCCTGACTTTC.

About this clonotype itself: A much bigger clone sits one base away, suggesting this may be a read error. The genes are TRBV5-8 and TRBJ2-1; TRBD2 matches at 11 bases. CDR1 and CDR2 (germline): SGHTS, YDEGEE. After removal of 1 base from V and 8 bases from J, the junction contained 5 bases not matched to a gene. This CDR3 has 15 amino acids. The CDR3 nucleotides are TGTGCCAGCAGCTTGACTAGCGGGAGTATAGATGAGCAGTTCTTC. It is translated as CASSLTSGSIDEQFF.

This clonotype was seen a few times. This chain uses TRBV28 with TRBJ1-2; D ambiguous. Germline V gene data show CDR1 as MDHEN and CDR2 as SYDVKM. V lost 5 bases and J lost 8, with 15 bases in between. The length of the CDR3 is 13 residues. This CDR3 reads CASSPPLVEGYTF. In DNA form, the CDR3 reads TGTGCCAGCAGTCCTCCGCTCGTGGAGGGCTACACCTTC.

The V gene is TRBV13, the J gene TRBJ2-3; D uncertain. Trimming shortened V by 8 bases and J by 0 bases, and 6 bases separated the two germline ends. CDR3 size: 12 residues. The germline V gene has CDR1 PRHDT and CDR2 FYEKMQ (reference sequence). This CDR3 is CASSTSTDTQYF. CDR3 coding DNA: TGTGCCAGCTCCACGAGCACAGATACGCAGTATTTT.

This clonotype was found many times. The rearrangement links TRBV28 to TRBJ1-4, with D possibly being TRBD1 (5 bases). In germline, CDR1 is MDHEN, CDR2 SYDVKM. CDR3 size: 16 residues. V gave up 6 bases and J gave up 0 bases, with 14 bases separating them. CDR3 amino acids: CASRGGQAATNEKLFF. In nucleotides, the CDR3 is TGTGCCAGCAGGGGAGGACAAGCCGCAACTAATGAAAAACTGTTTTTT.

This clonotype came up many times. V and J are TRBV5-1 and TRBJ2-5; TRBD1 is a possible D gene (5 bases). This CDR3 contains 15 residues. Germline CDR1 is SGHRS and CDR2 is YFSETQ. V lost 3 bases and J 3 bases, leaving 15 bases between the germline ends. The CDR3 DNA is TGCGCCAGCAGCTCGACAGACAGAGAAGAAGAGACCCAGTACTTC. It yields the protein CASSSTDREEETQYF.

This clonotype was observed at least ten times. The chain combines TRBV7-2 with TRBJ1-6, with D uncertain. This CDR3 has 14 residues. Trimming pared 5 bases from V and 7 bases from J, leaving 12 bases between. Germline V gene lookup returns CDR1 SGHTA and CDR2 FQGNSA. CDR3 protein: CASSPPGSNSPLHF. Here the CDR3 DNA reads TGTGCCAGCAGCCCCCCCGGGTCGAATTCACCCCTCCACTTT.

This clonotype was recorded at least ten times. This sequence joins TRBV28 and TRBJ2-3; D call uncertain. Trimming cost V 2 bases and J 5 bases, with 8 bases left between them. This CDR3 is 13 amino acids long. CDR1 is MDHEN, CDR2 SYDVKM, per germline. The CDR3 loop is CASSLRPRDTQYF. CDR3 nucleotide sequence: TGTGCCAGCAGTTTAAGGCCGCGAGATACGCAGTATTTT.

This clonotype was seen at least ten times. The J gene is TRBJ1-1, the V gene TRBV7-9, with unresolved D. The CDR3 sequence is 12 residues long. Germline assignment: CDR1 SEHNR and CDR2 FQNEAQ (reference sequence). The V gene lost 11 bases and the J gene lost 4 bases, with 14 bases spanning the gap. CDR3 sequence (DNA): TGTGCCGGATCTGGGTCGGGCACTGAAGCTTTCTTT. As protein: CAGSGSGTEAFF. The entire variable domain, with the rest obtained from reference TRBV7-9 and TRBJ1-1, is as follows: DTGVSQNPRHKITKRGQNVTFRCDPISEHNRLYWYRQTLGQGPEFLTYFQNEAQLEKSRLLSDRFSAERPKGSFSTLEIQRTEQGDSAMYLCAGSGSGTEAFFGQGTRLTVV.

This clonotype was counted many times. The chain uses TRBV19 and TRBJ2-5, with 8 bases aligning to TRBD2. V dropped 7 bases and J dropped 2; count of bases not matched to a gene: 9. The CDR3 loop spans 15 amino acids. Germline CDR1 reads LNHDA; CDR2 reads SQIVND (reference sequence). CDR3 DNA: TGTGCCAGTACCACAAACGGACTAGCTCAAGAGACCCAGTACTTC. Amino acid sequence: CASTTNGLAQETQYF.